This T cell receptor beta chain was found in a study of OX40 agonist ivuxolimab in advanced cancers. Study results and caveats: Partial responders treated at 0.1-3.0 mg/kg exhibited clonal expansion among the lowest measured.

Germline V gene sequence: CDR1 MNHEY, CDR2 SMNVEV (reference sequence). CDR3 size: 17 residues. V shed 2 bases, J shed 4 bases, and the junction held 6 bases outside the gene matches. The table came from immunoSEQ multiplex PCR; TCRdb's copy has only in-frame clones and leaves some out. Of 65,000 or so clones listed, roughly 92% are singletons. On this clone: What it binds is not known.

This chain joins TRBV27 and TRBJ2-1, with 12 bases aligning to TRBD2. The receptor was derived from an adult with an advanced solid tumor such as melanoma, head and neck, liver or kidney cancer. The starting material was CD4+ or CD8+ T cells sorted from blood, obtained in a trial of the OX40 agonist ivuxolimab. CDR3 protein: CASSLLPLAGGYNEQFF. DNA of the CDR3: TGTGCCAGCAGTTTACTTCCCCTAGCGGGGGGGTACAATGAGCAGTTCTTC.